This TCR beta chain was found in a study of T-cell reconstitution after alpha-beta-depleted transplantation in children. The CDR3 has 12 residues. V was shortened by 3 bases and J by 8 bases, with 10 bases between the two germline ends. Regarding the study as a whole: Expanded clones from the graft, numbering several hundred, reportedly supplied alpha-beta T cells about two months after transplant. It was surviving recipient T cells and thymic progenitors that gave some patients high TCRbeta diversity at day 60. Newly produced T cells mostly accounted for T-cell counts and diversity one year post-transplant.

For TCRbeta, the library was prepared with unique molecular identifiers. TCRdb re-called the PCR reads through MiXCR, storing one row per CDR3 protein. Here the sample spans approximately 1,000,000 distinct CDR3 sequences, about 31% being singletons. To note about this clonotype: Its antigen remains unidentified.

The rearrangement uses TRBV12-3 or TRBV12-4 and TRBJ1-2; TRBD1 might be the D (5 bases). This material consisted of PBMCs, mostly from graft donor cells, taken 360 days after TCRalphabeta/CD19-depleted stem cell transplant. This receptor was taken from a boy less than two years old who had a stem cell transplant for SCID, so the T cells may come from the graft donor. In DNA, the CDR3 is TGTGCCAGCAGTTTTTGGGGGGTGGGCTACACCTTC. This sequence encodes CASSFWGVGYTF.